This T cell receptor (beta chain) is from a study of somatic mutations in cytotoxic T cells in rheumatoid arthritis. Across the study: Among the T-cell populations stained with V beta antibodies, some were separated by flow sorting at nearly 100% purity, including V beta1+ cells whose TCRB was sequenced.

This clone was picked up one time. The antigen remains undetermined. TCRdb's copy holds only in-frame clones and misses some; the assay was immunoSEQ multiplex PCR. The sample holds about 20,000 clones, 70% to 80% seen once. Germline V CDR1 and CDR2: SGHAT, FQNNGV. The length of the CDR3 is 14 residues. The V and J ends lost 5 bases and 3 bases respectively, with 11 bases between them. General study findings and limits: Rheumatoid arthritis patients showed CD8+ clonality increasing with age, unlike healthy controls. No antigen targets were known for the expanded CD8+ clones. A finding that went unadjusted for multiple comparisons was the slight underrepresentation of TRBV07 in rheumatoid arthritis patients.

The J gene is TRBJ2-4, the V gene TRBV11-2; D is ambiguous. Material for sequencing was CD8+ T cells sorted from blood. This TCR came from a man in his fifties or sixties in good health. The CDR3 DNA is TGTGCCAGCAGCGACTCTCGAGACAAAAACATTCAGTACTTC. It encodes CASSDSRDKNIQYF.